These T cell receptor beta chains were read from a single sample in a study of T cells after yellow fever vaccination. TCRdb reprocessed the 5' RACE reads with MiXCR, giving one entry per CDR3 protein. The data contain under 600,000 distinct CDR3 sequences, about 13% of them singletons. Here the sequenced sample was PBMCs, taken on the day of the yellow fever booster vaccination. The receptors stem from a man younger than 40 who received the YFV17D yellow fever vaccine. Both conserved end residues are part of each CDR3. The order of the fields is D gene, V gene, J gene, clone size, CDR3 DNA, CDR3 protein. D genes are given only for firm matches. Where a row states a size, it is once, few, many or the class of an expanded clone; other rows omit it.

TRBD1	TRBV4-3	TRBJ1-6	few	TGCGCCAGCAGCCAAGTGGGACAGGTCAATAATTCACCCCTCCACTTT	CASSQVGQVNNSPLHF
TRBD1	TRBV5-1	TRBJ1-4	few	TGCGCCAGCAGCTTGGGGTCGACAGGGATAGTAGAAAAACTGTTTTTT	CASSLGSTGIVEKLFF
NA	TRBV3-1	TRBJ1-1	NA	TGTGCCAGCAGTAGGTCGGCTGAAGCTTTCTTT	CASSRSAEAFF
NA	TRBV20-1	TRBJ2-2	NA	TGCAGTGCCCAGCAGGGGGGCGGGGAGCTGTTTTTT	CSAQQGGGELFF
TRBD1	TRBV27	TRBJ2-5	few	TGTGCCAGCAGTCATCGACAGGGCTGGTTCCAAGAGACCCAGTACTTC	CASSHRQGWFQETQYF
TRBD1	TRBV28	TRBJ1-5	NA	TGTGCCAACCTCTCCGGGACAGGGGCTCAGCCCCAGCATTTT	CANLSGTGAQPQHF
TRBD1	TRBV5-1	TRBJ1-2	few	TGCGCCAGCAGCCCGGGGGCCGGGACAGGGGAGGACTATGGCTACACCTTC	CASSPGAGTGEDYGYTF
NA	TRBV19	TRBJ1-5	few	TGTGCCAGTAGTATGGTTAGCAATCAGCCCCAGCATTTT	CASSMVSNQPQHF
NA	TRBV20-1	TRBJ2-2	NA	TGCAGTGCTCCGTGGGGTTCCGGGGAGCTGTTTTTT	CSAPWGSGELFF
NA	TRBV7-2	TRBJ2-4	NA	TGTGCCAGCAGCATGGCGCTCGGGACGGAAGCCAAAAACATTCAGTACTTC	CASSMALGTEAKNIQYF
TRBD2	TRBV27	TRBJ2-4	NA	TGTGCCAGCACCAGGACTAGCGGGAGCGACATTCAGTACTTC	CASTRTSGSDIQYF
NA	TRBV5-1	TRBJ2-1	few	TGCGCCAGCAACGCCGGACAGATCTCCTACAATGAGCAGTTCTTC	CASNAGQISYNEQFF
NA	TRBV7-2	TRBJ1-2	NA	TGTGCCAGCAGCTTAGACGTACAGATTAACTATGGCTACACCTTC	CASSLDVQINYGYTF
NA	TRBV10-2	TRBJ2-3	NA	TGCGCCAGCAGCGCAGGGGAGCTAGCTGCAGATACGCAGTATTTT	CASSAGELAADTQYF
TRBD1	TRBV20-1	TRBJ1-5	few	TGCAGTGCTACCGGGACAGGGGACAATCAGCCCCAGCATTTT	CSATGTGDNQPQHF
NA	TRBV7-2	TRBJ1-1	few	TGTGCCAGCAGCTTAATGGGGGCGAGACTGAACACTGAAGCTTTCTTT	CASSLMGARLNTEAFF
TRBD1	TRBV5-1	TRBJ1-5	few	TGCGCCAGCAGCTTGGGGACAGGGCTAGACCAGCCCCAGCATTTT	CASSLGTGLDQPQHF
NA	TRBV20-1	TRBJ1-1	few	TGCAGTGCTGGAGGGGGTGGAGGGAACACTGAAGCTTTCTTT	CSAGGGGGNTEAFF
NA	TRBV9	TRBJ2-3	many	TGTGCCAGCAGCGCAGTAGGGTTCACAGATACGCAGTATTTT	CASSAVGFTDTQYF
TRBD1	TRBV5-1	TRBJ2-2	few	TGCGCCAGCAGGACAGGGGGCCTCTCCGGGGAGCTGTTTTTT	CASRTGGLSGELFF
NA	TRBV5-6	TRBJ2-7	few	TGTGCCAGCAGCTGGGCCGGGAGAGAAACTTACGAGCAGTACTTC	CASSWAGRETYEQYF
NA	TRBV2	TRBJ2-7	NA	TGTGCCAGCAGTGCGGGTCACGAGGGGTACGAGCAGTACTTC	CASSAGHEGYEQYF
NA	TRBV15	TRBJ1-3	few	TGTGCCACCAGCAGAGCCATGTTGTCAGCTCAAAACACCATATATTTT	CATSRAMLSAQNTIYF
TRBD2	TRBV27	TRBJ2-2	few	TGTGCCAGCAGAGAAGCGGGACTCTACGGCGGGGAGCTGTTTTTT	CASREAGLYGGELFF
NA	TRBV28	TRBJ1-5	NA	TGTGCCAGCAGTTTTTCCCGTCGGCAGCCCCAGCATTTT	CASSFSRRQPQHF
NA	TRBV7-6	TRBJ2-5	few	TGTGCCAGCAGCTTAGAAAGGCCGACCCAGTACTTC	CASSLERPTQYF
NA	TRBV12-5	TRBJ2-3	NA	TGTGCTAGTGGTTTGGGACCCCTACCCCATACGCAGTATTTT	CASGLGPLPHTQYF
TRBD2	TRBV7-9	TRBJ2-3	once	TGTGCCAGAAGCCTGAAGCGGGAGGGAGATACGCAGTATTTT	CARSLKREGDTQYF
TRBD2	TRBV7-9	TRBJ2-1	many	TGTGCCAGCAGCTTATCCCTAGCGGGAGGCGCCTACAATGAGCAGTTCTTC	CASSLSLAGGAYNEQFF
NA	TRBV12-3/TRBV12-4	TRBJ1-2	few	TGTGCCAGCAGCACCCGGCGGGGAGTTAACTATGGCTACACCTTC	CASSTRRGVNYGYTF
NA	TRBV4-1	TRBJ2-5	NA	TGCGCCAGCAGCCCCGGGACGGTTAAACAAGAGACCCAGTACTTC	CASSPGTVKQETQYF
NA	TRBV20-1	TRBJ2-2	few	TGCAGTGCTGAAGACCTTTTCCGGGACGCGAACACCGGGGAGCTGTTTTTT	CSAEDLFRDANTGELFF
TRBD1	TRBV5-5	TRBJ2-3	NA	TGTGCCAGCAGCTTGCCTCAACAGGGGATAAAGGATACGCAGTATTTT	CASSLPQQGIKDTQYF
NA	TRBV12-3/TRBV12-4	TRBJ2-7	few	TGTGCCAGCCTTGGCCCTCACGAGCAGTACTTC	CASLGPHEQYF
NA	TRBV15	TRBJ2-7	NA	TGTGCCACCGGACTTGGGGGGAGCTCCTACGAGCAGTACTTC	CATGLGGSSYEQYF
TRBD2	TRBV20-1	TRBJ2-1	few	TGCAGTGCTAGACCTCCAATAGCGGGAACTGGAGAAAAGCAGTTCTTC	CSARPPIAGTGEKQFF